This is a list of T cell receptor beta chains from one sample in a study of T cell repertoires in aging, cancer and after chemotherapy. TCRdb re-called the multiplex PCR reads with MiXCR, one entry per CDR3 protein. The sample includes several thousand distinct CDR3 sequences, roughly 32% of them seen just once. Specimen: blood. These TCRs come from a human donor in good health. CDR3s include the opening cysteine and the closing phenylalanine or tryptophan. The order of the fields is clone size, V gene, D gene, J gene, CDR3 DNA, CDR3 protein. D genes are given only for firm matches. The size of a clone is reported for some rows only, either as once, few or many, or as a class for expanded clones.

>-|TRBV7-9|-|TRBJ2-2
TGTGCCAGCACCCAGGGGGGGAGCGGCACCGGGGAGCTGTTTTTT
CASTQGGSGTGELFF
>-|TRBV7-3|-|TRBJ2-6
TGTGCCAGCAGCTCAATTAGTGGGGCCAACGTCCTGACTTTC
CASSSISGANVLTF
>medium-sized|TRBV29-1|TRBD1|TRBJ2-7
TGCAGCGTTGCTTCCAGGGACAGGGTTACGGACGAGCAGTACTTC
CSVASRDRVTDEQYF
>few|TRBV18|TRBD2|TRBJ2-1
TGTGCCAGCTCACCACCTCTAGCGGGGCGGTTTTATAATGAGCAGTTCTTC
CASSPPLAGRFYNEQFF
>-|TRBV29-1|TRBD1|TRBJ2-7
TGCAGCTCGACAGGGGACGCGAGTTTAGCCGAGCAGTACTTC
CSSTGDASLAEQYF
>few|TRBV7-9|-|TRBJ2-5
TGTGCCAGCAGCTTGATGGCGGGCGGCGAGACCCAGTACTTC
CASSLMAGGETQYF
>-|TRBV30|TRBD1|TRBJ2-1
TGTGCCTGGAGTGTCAGGACAGGGGTGAACGAGCAGTTCTTC
CAWSVRTGVNEQFF
>medium-sized|TRBV20-1|TRBD1|TRBJ1-2
TGCAGTGCTAGAGGGGACAGGGAAGGCTACACCTTC
CSARGDREGYTF
>-|TRBV28|TRBD1|TRBJ1-5
TGTGCCAGCCCACCCTGGCGGACAGGGGGACCCAATCAGCCCCAGCATTTT
CASPPWRTGGPNQPQHF
>few|TRBV5-1|TRBD1|TRBJ1-2
TGCGCCAGCAGCAATAGTCGGGACAGCCGTAACTATGGCTACACCTTC
CASSNSRDSRNYGYTF
>-|TRBV6-4|-|TRBJ2-3
TGTGCCAGCAGGGGGGGGCGATCGGGAGATACGCAGTATTTT
CASRGGRSGDTQYF
>medium-sized|TRBV29-1|TRBD1|TRBJ2-7
TGCAGCGTACTTTGGACAGGGGCTAAATCCGAGCAGTACTTC
CSVLWTGAKSEQYF
>medium-sized|TRBV20-1|TRBD1|TRBJ2-7
TGCAGTGCCCCGACAGGGGGTATCTACGAGCAGTACTTC
CSAPTGGIYEQYF
>once|TRBV7-2|-|TRBJ2-3
TGCGCCAGCAGCCGACAGGAGCGTCCTAGCACAGATACGCAGTATTTT
CASSRQERPSTDTQYF
>few|TRBV20-1|TRBD2|TRBJ2-7
TGCAGTGTCCGGGAGGGAGCCTACGAGCAGTACTTC
CSVREGAYEQYF
>-|TRBV5-1|-|TRBJ2-7
TGCGCCAGCAGCGCCCAGGGGGCGGGAGTCGAGCAGTACTTC
CASSAQGAGVEQYF
>-|TRBV19|-|TRBJ2-7
TGTGCCAGTAGTAGGCGACGGAACTCCTACGAGCAGTACTTC
CASSRRRNSYEQYF
>few|TRBV19|-|TRBJ1-5
TGTGCCAGTAGTCCACAAGTAAATCAGCCCCAGCATTTT
CASSPQVNQPQHF
>-|TRBV7-3|-|TRBJ1-4
TGTGCCAGCAGCTTAGCTCTGGGACAAAGTAATGAAAAACTGTTTTTT
CASSLALGQSNEKLFF
>few|TRBV5-6|-|TRBJ2-2
TGTGCCAGCAGCTTGGCCCAGGACACCGGGGAGCTGTTTTTT
CASSLAQDTGELFF
>few|TRBV11-2|-|TRBJ2-7
TGTGCCAGCAGCTTGGGGTTGGCGACAACCTACGAGCAGTACTTC
CASSLGLATTYEQYF
>-|TRBV9|TRBD2|TRBJ2-3
TGTGCCAGCAGCGTTAGAGGGACTAGCATTTTACAAGGGAGGGAAACAGATACGCAGTATTTT
CASSVRGTSILQGRETDTQYF
>medium-sized|TRBV29-1|-|TRBJ2-1
TGCAGCGTTGGGACGCGGGATGAGCAGTTCTTC
CSVGTRDEQFF
>-|TRBV11-2|-|TRBJ1-3
TGTGCCAGCAGCTTTACTCGAAGCTCTGGAAACACCATATATTTT
CASSFTRSSGNTIYF
>few|TRBV12-3/TRBV12-4|TRBD2|TRBJ2-1
TGTGCCAGCAGTGCTGGGCTAGCGGGATACAATGAGCAGTTCTTC
CASSAGLAGYNEQFF
>-|TRBV7-9|-|TRBJ2-4
TGTGCCAGCAGCTCCACAACGAGAGGGAGTATGCTAGCCAAAAACATTCAGTACTTC
CASSSTTRGSMLAKNIQYF
>-|TRBV20-1|TRBD2|TRBJ2-3
TGCAGTGCTAGAGATAGCGGGATAGGGACAGATACGCAGTATTTT
CSARDSGIGTDTQYF
>-|TRBV7-9|-|TRBJ2-1
TGTGCCAGCAGCTTGGTGGGGAGGTGGAATGAGCAGTTCTTC
CASSLVGRWNEQFF
>-|TRBV4-1|-|TRBJ1-2
TGCGCCAGCAGCCAAGATCTTACCGGAAACTATGGCTACACCTTC
CASSQDLTGNYGYTF
>once|TRBV27|-|TRBJ2-5
TGTACCAGCAGTTTTAAAGAGACCCAGTACTTC
CTSSFKETQYF
>-|TRBV9|-|TRBJ2-3
TGTGCCAGCAGCGTGATGGGTGGGTCAGCAGATACGCAGTATTTT
CASSVMGGSADTQYF
>few|TRBV20-1|-|TRBJ2-5
TGCAGTGCTCGCGGGACAGCACAAGAGACCCAGTACTTC
CSARGTAQETQYF
>medium-sized|TRBV27|-|TRBJ2-1
TGTGCCAGCAGTTTGTACAATGAGCAGTTCTTC
CASSLYNEQFF
>few|TRBV15|-|TRBJ1-3
TGTGCCACCAGCAGAAGTCTGGAGGACACCATATATTTT
CATSRSLEDTIYF
>-|TRBV30|-|TRBJ1-4
TGTGCCTGGAAGGGGAGTACCTTTAATGAAAAACTGTTTTTT
CAWKGSTFNEKLFF
>few|TRBV28|-|TRBJ1-5
TGTGCCAGCAGTTCCCCGATGAATCAGCCCCAGCATTTT
CASSSPMNQPQHF
>few|TRBV19|TRBD1|TRBJ1-1
TGTGCCAGTAGTACAGGACAGGGGATGAACACTGAAGCTTTCTTT
CASSTGQGMNTEAFF
>-|TRBV19|-|TRBJ2-6
TGTGCCAGTAGGTCGCAGGGCCTTTCCTCTGGGGCCAACGTCCTGACTTTC
CASRSQGLSSGANVLTF
>medium-sized|TRBV19|-|TRBJ2-3
TGTGCCAGTAACTTTGGCGGGTCTAGCACAGATACGCAGTATTTT
CASNFGGSSTDTQYF
>-|TRBV20-1|-|TRBJ1-3
TGCAGCGCAGTGGGCCTTGGAAACACCATATATTTT
CSAVGLGNTIYF
>-|TRBV7-2|-|TRBJ1-1
TGTGCCAGCAGCTTTGTAATAAACACTGAAGCTTTCTTT
CASSFVINTEAFF